This T cell receptor (beta chain) was sequenced for a study of T cells in localized non-small cell lung cancer. Broader study findings: For the top 100 tumor clones, a median about 56 also appeared in adjacent lung. Without multi-region sequencing, intratumor heterogeneity could not be excluded. A denser population of T cells in blood accompanied longer overall survival. Measurement of T cell clonality placed uninvolved adjacent lung highest, above the level in tumor.

Details on this clone: What it recognizes is unknown.

The CDR3 is 11 amino acids. The V and J ends lost 1 base and 6 bases respectively, with 3 bases between them. Germline CDR1 is SGHDT and CDR2 is YYEEEE. Sequencing was performed with immunoSEQ multiplex PCR; in TCRdb, only in-frame clones are kept and a portion is missing. The repertoire consists of under 20,000 clones, with roughly four fifths occurring once and the leading ten covering roughly 25%. The clonotype was recovered from a female donor at least 60 years old with stage I lung adenocarcinoma. This chain uses TRBV5-6 with TRBJ2-3; no reliable D call. The sample here was peripheral blood, taken before any cancer treatment. The CDR3 is CASSLSDTQYF. The CDR3 region has the DNA TGTGCCAGCAGCTTGTCTGATACGCAGTATTTT.